Listed here are 20 T cell receptor beta chains from one sample, sequenced in a study of OX40 agonist ivuxolimab in advanced cancers. Sequencing used immunoSEQ multiplex PCR; TCRdb keeps in-frame clones, though not all of them. Of about 83,000 clones listed, under 90% are singletons. This specimen was CD4+ or CD8+ T cells sorted from blood, taken in a trial of the OX40 agonist ivuxolimab. The receptor source for this set is an adult with an advanced solid tumor such as melanoma, head and neck, liver or kidney cancer.

The rearrangement links TRBV6-5 to TRBJ1-2; D is uncertain. Germline CDR1 is MNHEY and CDR2 is SVGAGI. Trimming cost V 1 base and J 0 bases, with 6 bases left between them. The CDR3 runs 14 residues. The CDR3 nucleotides read TGTGCCAGCAGTTACTACACAACTAACTATGGCTACACCTTC. Amino acid sequence: CASSYYTTNYGYTF.

The gene calls are TRBV4-3 and TRBJ1-1, with TRBD1 identical over 8 bases. The V segment lost 0 bases and the J segment 4 bases; nucleotides outside the gene matches: 7. Germline V gene sequence: CDR1 LGHNA, CDR2 YSLEER. There are 16 residues in the CDR3. The CDR3 here is CASSQEYRGGFTEAFF. DNA of the CDR3: TGCGCCAGCAGCCAAGAGTACAGGGGGGGTTTCACTGAAGCTTTCTTT.

This chain joins TRBV5-1 and TRBJ2-1, with unresolved D. Looked up from germline, CDR1 is SGHRS and CDR2 is YFSETQ. This CDR3 is 15 amino acids long. V lost 0 bases to trimming and J lost 2 bases, with 9 bases between them. The CDR3: CASSLEQPTYNEQFF. The CDR3 coding sequence is TGCGCCAGCAGCTTGGAACAGCCCACCTACAATGAGCAGTTCTTC.

The chain is built from TRBV27 and TRBJ2-7; tentative D call: TRBD1 (6 bases). CDR3 length: 14 amino acids. Looked up from germline, CDR1 is MNHEY and CDR2 is SMNVEV (reference sequence). The ends were cut back, 6 bases at V and 3 bases at J, with 15 bases in the middle. The CDR3 loop is CASSSAGTLYEQYF. In DNA, the CDR3 is TGTGCCAGCAGCTCCGCCGGGACACTCTACGAGCAGTACTTC.

V gene TRBV28 combines with J gene TRBJ2-2; maybe TRBD2 (5 bases). Germline V CDR1 and CDR2: MDHEN, SYDVKM. The CDR3 has 16 residues. V was pared by 2 bases and J by 5 bases, with 15 bases between. The CDR3 loop is CASSLIGVVGTGELFF. In DNA form, the CDR3 reads TGTGCCAGCAGTTTAATCGGGGTAGTCGGGACCGGGGAGCTGTTTTTT.

The chain joins TRBV7-7 to TRBJ2-1; D gene unclear. The CDR3 is 15 amino acids. Trimming left V 5 bases short and J 0 bases short, with 11 bases between. CDR1 is SSHAT and CDR2 is FNYEAQ in the germline V gene (reference sequence). CDR3 residues: CASSVTVSSYNEQFF. The CDR3 DNA sequence: TGTGCCAGCAGCGTTACAGTAAGCTCCTACAATGAGCAGTTCTTC.

The gene calls are TRBV13 and TRBJ2-5; 12 bases match TRBD2. Germline-derived CDR1 and CDR2 are PRHDT and FYEKMQ (reference sequence). V was clipped by 4 bases and J by 7 bases; unmatched bases: 16. The length of the CDR3 is 18 residues. CDR3 bases: TGTGCCAGCAGCTCCCCTAGCGGGGGGGCCGGGTTTGTCGGGACCCAGTACTTC. The encoded protein is CASSSPSGGAGFVGTQYF.

The chain joins TRBV6-6 to TRBJ2-1; TRBD2 might be the D (5 bases). V lost 6 bases to trimming and J lost 1 base, with 10 bases between them. The germline V gene has CDR1 MNHNY and CDR2 SVGAGI (reference sequence). There are 14 residues in the CDR3. The CDR3 DNA is TGTGCCAGCAGCTCCGGGGTATCCTACAATGAGCAGTTCTTC. Amino acid sequence: CASSSGVSYNEQFF.

The chain has TRBV4-2 and TRBJ2-1, with no clear D. V shed 3 bases and J shed 6 bases, with 15 bases lying between them. The CDR3 runs 15 residues. Looked up from germline, CDR1 is LGHNA and CDR2 is YNFKEQ. CDR3 amino acids: CASSQSLVTPNEQFF. CDR3 in DNA: TGTGCCAGCAGCCAGTCCTTAGTAACTCCCAATGAGCAGTTCTTC.

The chain carries TRBV7-2 and TRBJ2-7, with TRBD1 matching over 9 bases. The CDR3 length is 13 residues. The V and J ends lost 7 bases and 6 bases, in that order; junction bases with no gene match: 7. Germline V lookup: CDR1 SGHTA, CDR2 FQGNSA. CDR3 region: CASKGTGISEQYF. The CDR3 DNA sequence: TGTGCCAGCAAAGGGACAGGGATATCCGAGCAGTACTTC.

The chain is built from TRBV28 and TRBJ1-2; 9 bases are shared with TRBD1. This CDR3 spans 15 amino acids. The germline V gene has CDR1 MDHEN and CDR2 SYDVKM. The junction had 11 bases not matched to a gene; V was cut back by 5 bases and J by 7 bases. The CDR3 DNA reads as TGTGCCAGCAGTCAGGGGACAGGGCAATGGGCTGGCTACACCTTC. This translates into CASSQGTGQWAGYTF.

Here the CDR3 reads CASSSPQGSYNSPLHF. DNA for the CDR3: TGTGCCAGCAGTTCCCCCCAGGGATCCTATAATTCACCCCTCCACTTT. V and J are TRBV28 and TRBJ1-6; TRBD1 might be the D (5 bases). The germline gives CDR1 MDHEN, CDR2 SYDVKM. The CDR3 runs to 16 residues. Trimming took 4 bases from V and 1 from J, leaving 11 bases between them.

This clone was detected only a few times. V usage is TRBV7-2 and J usage is TRBJ2-2; TRBD2 matches 9 bases. The V and J ends lost 1 base and 7 bases, in that order; junction bases with no gene match: 1. Germline CDR1 reads SGHTA; CDR2 reads FQGNSA. The CDR3 extends over 14 amino acids. CDR3 protein: CASSLEAGGGELFF. CDR3 nucleotides: TGTGCCAGCAGCTTAGAAGCGGGGGGCGGGGAGCTGTTTTTT.

This clone was found once. The genes are TRBV7-7 and TRBJ2-5, with TRBD2 identical over 8 bases. In germline, CDR1 is SSHAT, CDR2 FNYEAQ (reference sequence). Trimming at V came to 1 base and at J to 5 bases, leaving 9 bases not matched to a gene. CDR3 size: 16 residues. This chain's CDR3 is CASSLGSRGAGETQYF. The CDR3 DNA is TGTGCCAGCAGCTTAGGGTCGCGGGGGGCTGGGGAGACCCAGTACTTC.

The V gene is TRBV28, the J gene TRBJ2-1; no reliable D call. CDR3 length equals 13 residues. Germline CDR1 reads MDHEN; CDR2 reads SYDVKM. V dropped 1 base and J dropped 6 bases, with 7 bases sitting between them. DNA for the CDR3: TGTGCCAGCAGTTTATATTCCGCCAATGAGCAGTTCTTC. Translating it yields CASSLYSANEQFF.

The CDR3 coding sequence is TGTGCCAGCAGCTTAGATATGGCAGGTATCTATGGCTACACCTTC. Its protein product is CASSLDMAGIYGYTF. V gene TRBV7-6 combines with J gene TRBJ1-2; unclear D gene. The CDR3 runs to 15 residues. The V end lost 1 base, the J end lost 4 bases, and 13 bases lay between the germline ends. Germline CDR1 SGHVS, CDR2 FNYEAQ. The full variable domain, in which reference TRBV7-6 and TRBJ1-2 provide the parts outside the CDR3, is GAGVSQSPRYKVTKRGQDVALRCDPISGHVSLYWYRQALGQGPEFLTYFNYEAQQDKSGLPNDRFSAERPEGSISTLTIQRTEQRDSAMYRCASSLDMAGIYGYTFGSGTRLTVV.

The chain recombines TRBV7-3 with TRBJ2-3; 10 positions match TRBD1. With V trimmed by 5 bases and J by 1 base, 6 bases remained unmatched. In germline, CDR1 is SGHTA, CDR2 FQGTGA. The CDR3 has 16 amino acids. The CDR3 spells CASSRGQGLGTDTQYF. As DNA, the CDR3 is TGTGCCAGCAGCAGGGGACAGGGGTTAGGCACAGATACGCAGTATTTT.

This clone was observed once. The chain employs TRBV11-3 and TRBJ2-2; D is uncertain. This CDR3 is 13 amino acids long. V was cut by 5 bases and J by 4 bases, with 8 bases left in between. Germline V gives CDR1 SGHNT, CDR2 YENEEA. In DNA, the CDR3 is TGTGCCAGCAGCCAGACCCGCACCGGGGAGCTGTTTTTT. It yields the protein CASSQTRTGELFF.

This clone was recorded once. The chain couples TRBV9 to TRBJ1-5; D gene unclear. Germline V gene lookup returns CDR1 SGDLS and CDR2 YYNGEE. The CDR3 spans 13 residues. V shed 1 base and J shed 5 bases, with 7 bases lying between them. CDR3 DNA: TGTGCCAGCAGCGTAAAGATTGATCAGCCCCAGCATTTT. As protein: CASSVKIDQPQHF.

The sample holds a few counts of this clone. The chain has TRBV9 and TRBJ1-2, with 8 positions matching TRBD1. The length of the CDR3 is 13 residues. From germline, CDR1 is SGDLS and CDR2 YYNGEE. V shed 7 bases, J shed 4 bases, and the junction held 6 bases outside the gene matches. In nucleotides, the CDR3 is TGTGCCAGCTCAGGGGGCGTAGTCTATGGCTACACCTTC. Translation gives CASSGGVVYGYTF.